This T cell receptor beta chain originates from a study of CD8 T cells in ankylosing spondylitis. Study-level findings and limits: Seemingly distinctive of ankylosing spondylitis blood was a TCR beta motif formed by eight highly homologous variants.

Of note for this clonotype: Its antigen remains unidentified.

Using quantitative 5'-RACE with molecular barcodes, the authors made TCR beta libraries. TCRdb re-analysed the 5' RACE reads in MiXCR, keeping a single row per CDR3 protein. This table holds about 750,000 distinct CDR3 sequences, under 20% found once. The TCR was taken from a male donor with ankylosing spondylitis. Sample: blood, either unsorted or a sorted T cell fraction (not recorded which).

CDR3 bases: TGTGCCAGCAGCTTAGAACTCACTGAAGCTTTCTTT. As protein: CASSLELTEAFF. The gene calls are TRBV7-9 and TRBJ1-1, with D unclear. The CDR3 contains 12 residues. The germline V gene encodes CDR1 SEHNR and CDR2 FQNEAQ (reference sequence). Trimming pared 1 base from V and 4 bases from J, leaving 4 bases between.